The rows below give T cell receptor beta chains drawn from one sample of a study of T cells in localized non-small cell lung cancer. Here immunoSEQ multiplex PCR was the method, and the copy in TCRdb shows in-frame clones only, minus some. The sample records nearly 15,000 clones, approximately 85% being singletons. Sequencing was performed on peripheral blood, taken before any cancer treatment. The receptors derive from a woman aged 40-75 years with stage I lung adenocarcinoma. Both conserved end residues are part of each CDR3. The order of the fields is V gene, clone size, J gene, D gene, CDR3 protein, CDR3 DNA. The D gene is left open where the match is weak. The size field is filled for only some rows; it gives once, few, many or a size class.

TRBV29-1,.,TRBJ2-1,TRBD2,CSVSGLAGGSSYNEQFF,TGCAGCGTCAGCGGACTAGCGGGGGGGTCCTCCTACAATGAGCAGTTCTTC
TRBV19,few,TRBJ1-2,TRBD1,CASSLQGASYGYTF,TGTGCCAGTAGTCTACAGGGGGCTAGCTATGGCTACACCTTC
TRBV19,.,TRBJ2-3,TRBD1,CASSIVGQGSTDTQYF,TGTGCCAGTAGTATTGTGGGACAGGGGAGCACAGATACGCAGTATTTT
TRBV4-1,once,TRBJ1-4,.,CASSSGPRGTNEKLFF,TGCGCCAGCAGCAGTGGACCGCGGGGGACTAATGAAAAACTGTTTTTT
TRBV21-1,.,TRBJ2-6,.,CASSIKGDRAGANVLTF,TGTGCCAGCAGCATCAAAGGGGACAGGGCTGGGGCCAACGTCCTGACTTTC
TRBV5-6,.,TRBJ1-1,TRBD1,CASSLGGPGQGNTEAFF,TGTGCCAGCAGCTTGGGGGGCCCGGGACAGGGGAACACTGAAGCTTTCTTT
TRBV27,.,TRBJ1-2,.,CASSRGDFYGYTF,TGTGCCAGCAGTCGGGGGGACTTCTATGGCTACACCTTC
TRBV2,.,TRBJ2-2,TRBD2,CASSHQLGSSGGASGELFF,TGTGCCAGCAGCCATCAGCTTGGTTCTAGCGGGGGGGCCAGCGGGGAGCTGTTTTTT
TRBV5-1,.,TRBJ2-7,.,CASKREYEQYF,TGCGCCAGCAAAAGGGAGTACGAGCAGTACTTC
TRBV10-3,.,TRBJ1-5,.,CAISARRTLNQSNQPQHF,TGTGCCATCAGCGCGAGGAGAACATTGAATCAGAGCAATCAGCCCCAGCATTTT
TRBV15,.,TRBJ1-1,.,CATSRLNTEAFF,TGTGCCACCAGCAGACTAAACACTGAAGCTTTCTTT
TRBV27,.,TRBJ1-2,TRBD1,CASSVTGGWVGYTF,TGTGCCAGCAGCGTCACAGGGGGCTGGGTTGGCTACACCTTC
TRBV2,.,TRBJ1-2,.,CASSPGEGRASGYTF,TGTGCCAGCAGTCCCGGGGAGGGGCGCGCAAGTGGCTACACCTTC
TRBV7-2,.,TRBJ1-3,TRBD1,CASSFTGDSGNTIYF,TGTGCCAGCAGCTTCACAGGGGACTCTGGAAACACCATATATTTT
TRBV7-2,.,TRBJ2-1,.,CASSLFRNEQFF,TGTGCCAGCAGCTTATTCCGGAATGAGCAGTTCTTC
TRBV2,.,TRBJ1-5,.,CASGRELSNQPQHF,TGTGCCAGCGGCCGGGAACTGAGCAATCAGCCCCAGCATTTT
TRBV4-3,.,TRBJ2-4,TRBD2,CASSQDNGGAGNIQYF,TGCGCCAGCAGCCAAGATAACGGGGGGGCAGGGAACATTCAGTACTTC
TRBV6-5,.,TRBJ1-1,.,CASEGHLNTEAFF,TGTGCCAGCGAGGGACACCTGAACACTGAAGCTTTCTTT
TRBV6-5,once,TRBJ1-2,.,CASSYVQKIHYGYTF,TGTGCCAGCAGTTACGTTCAAAAGATCCACTATGGCTACACCTTC
TRBV9,few,TRBJ2-5,TRBD1,CASSTRTGAAETQYF,TGTGCCAGCAGCACTAGGACAGGGGCGGCGGAGACCCAGTACTTC
TRBV11-2,.,TRBJ2-5,.,CASNFMTGSQETQYF,TGTGCCAGCAACTTCATGACGGGGTCCCAAGAGACCCAGTACTTC
TRBV5-1,.,TRBJ1-1,.,CASSLGWGGNTEASF,TGCGCCAGCAGCTTGGGATGGGGAGGGAACACTGAAGCTTCCTTT
TRBV5-6,.,TRBJ1-5,.,CASSWGGGTRQPQHF,TGTGCCAGCAGCTGGGGCGGGGGGACGAGACAGCCCCAGCATTTT
TRBV5-6,.,TRBJ1-1,.,CASSFGGKRQNTEAFF,TGTGCCAGCAGTTTCGGGGGGAAGAGACAGAACACTGAAGCTTTCTTT
TRBV10-1,few,TRBJ1-2,.,CASTPGGENGYTF,TGCGCCAGCACCCCGGGGGGTGAAAATGGCTACACCTTC
TRBV10-1,once,TRBJ1-2,.,CASSEQRLYGYTF,TGCGCCAGCAGTGAACAACGATTGTATGGCTACACCTTC
TRBV18,.,TRBJ2-7,.,CASSPGAVLSYEQYF,TGTGCCAGCTCACCTGGAGCAGTCCTCTCGTACGAGCAGTACTTC
TRBV4-1,.,TRBJ2-1,.,CASSQVAPGYEQFF,TGCGCCAGCAGCCAAGTTGCCCCTGGGTATGAGCAGTTCTTC
TRBV19,.,TRBJ1-2,TRBD1,CASNKGTDGYTF,TGTGCCAGTAATAAGGGGACAGATGGCTACACCTTC
TRBV7-9,few,TRBJ1-1,TRBD1,CASSLTGADTEAFF,TGTGCCAGCAGCCTAACAGGGGCCGACACTGAAGCTTTCTTT
TRBV7-2,once,TRBJ2-7,.,CASSVRRDKSYEQYF,TGTGCCAGCAGCGTAAGGAGGGACAAATCCTACGAGCAGTACTTC
TRBV30,.,TRBJ2-3,TRBD1,CAWSKGMGTGIIDTQYF,TGTGCCTGGAGTAAAGGGATGGGGACAGGGATTATTGATACGCAGTATTTT
TRBV18,.,TRBJ1-2,.,CASSPGTEPLYGYTF,TGTGCCAGCTCACCGGGAACTGAGCCCCTCTATGGCTACACCTTC
TRBV15,.,TRBJ2-5,.,CATSILRGSHPETQYF,TGTGCCACCAGCATCCTAAGGGGCAGCCACCCGGAGACCCAGTACTTC
TRBV29-1,.,TRBJ2-5,TRBD1,CSVEDTGGGLETQYF,TGCAGCGTTGAAGATACAGGGGGAGGTTTGGAGACCCAGTACTTC
TRBV11-2,.,TRBJ1-2,TRBD1,CASSLQGGSVGYTF,TGTGCCAGCAGCCTACAGGGGGGATCGGTTGGCTACACCTTC
TRBV27,once,TRBJ2-1,TRBD2,CASSLSGRGSSYNEQFF,TGTGCCAGCAGTTTATCCGGGCGGGGGAGCTCCTACAATGAGCAGTTCTTC
TRBV7-7,few,TRBJ2-5,.,CASSLGRLVSGETQYF,TGTGCTAGCAGCTTAGGGAGACTAGTCTCGGGAGAGACCCAGTACTTC
TRBV6-1,.,TRBJ1-4,TRBD1,CASSRTGDNEKLFF,TGTGCCAGCAGCAGGACAGGGGATAATGAAAAACTGTTTTTT
TRBV9,.,TRBJ2-6,.,CASSRAGGGSGANVLTF,TGTGCCAGCAGTCGCGCCGGTGGGGGCTCTGGGGCCAACGTCCTGACTTTC
TRBV7-2,.,TRBJ1-3,.,CASSLAGGRGRNTIYF,TGTGCCAGCAGCTTAGCGGGAGGGAGAGGGAGAAACACCATATATTTT
TRBV10-3,.,TRBJ1-4,.,CAIRETGEGEKLFF,TGTGCCATCAGGGAGACAGGTGAAGGTGAAAAACTGTTTTTT
TRBV5-1,.,TRBJ1-5,.,CASSLMPLQSQHF,TGCGCCAGCAGCTTGATGCCCCTTCAATCCCAGCATTTT
TRBV2,.,TRBJ1-6,.,CASSDPMSGSPLHF,TGTGCCAGCAGCGATCCAATGAGTGGTTCACCCCTCCACTTT
TRBV11-2,.,TRBJ2-7,.,CASSLGSGVGLGEQYF,TGTGCCAGCAGCTTAGGGTCAGGAGTTGGCCTCGGCGAGCAGTACTTC
TRBV2,few,TRBJ2-2,TRBD2,CASSYLAGGNTGELFF,TGTGCCAGCAGTTATCTAGCGGGGGGGAACACCGGGGAGCTGTTTTTT
TRBV19,.,TRBJ1-5,.,CASSDRSNTAWPQHF,TGTGCCAGTTCCGACAGGTCAAACACCGCTTGGCCCCAGCATTTT
TRBV7-9,.,TRBJ2-2,TRBD2,CASSLVPSGGANTGELFF,TGTGCCAGCAGCTTAGTTCCTAGCGGGGGGGCGAACACCGGGGAGCTGTTTTTT
TRBV7-9,.,TRBJ1-4,.,CASTTDGSEEKLFF,TGTGCCAGCACCACTGACGGGAGTGAGGAAAAACTGTTTTTT
TRBV11-2,.,TRBJ2-7,.,CASSPFLSSPEQYF,TGTGCCAGCAGCCCGTTCCTATCTAGCCCCGAGCAGTACTTC
TRBV4-1,.,TRBJ1-3,.,CASSQSGRGNTIYF,TGCGCCAGCAGCCAAAGCGGTCGTGGAAACACCATATATTTT
TRBV5-1,.,TRBJ2-3,.,CASSLGGAPTDTQYF,TGCGCCAGCAGCTTGGGGGGGGCCCCCACAGATACGCAGTATTTT
TRBV5-6,.,TRBJ1-2,.,CASSFRTANYGYTF,TGTGCCAGCAGCTTCCGGACAGCGAACTATGGCTACACCTTC
TRBV9,.,TRBJ2-3,TRBD2,CASSSLAGATTDTQYF,TGTGCCAGCAGCTCCCTAGCGGGGGCGACCACAGATACGCAGTATTTT
TRBV4-2,once,TRBJ2-5,TRBD2,CASSGTSGGQETQYF,TGTGCCAGCAGCGGGACTAGCGGGGGCCAAGAGACCCAGTACTTC
TRBV6-5,.,TRBJ1-5,.,CASSTRAGSNQPQHF,TGTGCCAGCAGTACTAGAGCGGGTAGCAATCAGCCCCAGCATTTT
TRBV11-2,once,TRBJ1-2,.,CASSADRLGYTF,TGTGCCAGCAGCGCAGACAGATTAGGCTACACCTTC
TRBV10-3,.,TRBJ1-2,.,CAISESGATNYGYTF,TGTGCCATCAGTGAGTCCGGCGCAACTAACTATGGCTACACCTTC
TRBV7-3,.,TRBJ2-7,.,CASSLIPGTYEQYF,TGTGCCAGCAGCTTAATACCAGGGACCTACGAGCAGTACTTC
TRBV19,.,TRBJ1-2,.,CASSIDFGTPDF,TGTGCCAGTAGTATAGACTTTGGGACGCCGGACTTC